Below are 11 T cell receptor beta chains sequenced from a single sample in a study of T-cell memory formation after mild COVID-19. TCRdb reanalysed the 5' RACE reads using MiXCR and keeps one entry per CDR3 protein. The sample holds 450,000 to 650,000 distinct CDR3 sequences, 15% to 20% seen once. The sequenced sample was PBMCs or a T cell subset sorted from them (not recorded which). The receptors here all came from an adult woman who had mild COVID-19 (a few samples of this study predate the infection). Cell type and time point are not known.

The chain employs TRBV20-1 and TRBJ2-1; 9 bases are a match to TRBD2. The CDR3 is 13 amino acids. In germline, CDR1 is DFQATT, CDR2 SNEGSKA (reference sequence). Unmatched junction bases numbered 9, after V lost 8 bases and J lost 7 bases. The CDR3: CSSPSSGTNEQFF. The CDR3 DNA sequence: TGCAGTAGCCCCTCTAGCGGGACGAATGAGCAGTTCTTC.

This clonotype was observed a handful of times. This chain links TRBV4-1 with TRBJ2-1; a possible D gene is TRBD2 (6 bases). CDR1 and CDR2 (germline): MGHRA, YSYEKL. The CDR3 contains 13 residues. V was cut by 4 bases and J by 6 bases, with 10 bases left in between. The CDR3, as DNA: TGCGCCAGCAGCCGGGGACTGATCAATGAGCAGTTCTTC. This gives the protein CASSRGLINEQFF.

V gene TRBV7-9 combines with J gene TRBJ2-3, with D unclear. V lost 7 bases and J lost 0, with 14 bases in between. CDR1 is SEHNR and CDR2 is FQNEAQ in the germline V gene (reference sequence). CDR3 length equals 15 residues. CDR3: CASMREAESTDTQYF. The CDR3 bases are TGTGCCAGCATGAGAGAGGCGGAAAGCACAGATACGCAGTATTTT.

This clonotype was seen a handful of times. V is TRBV18 and J is TRBJ1-3, with 8 bases aligning to TRBD1. V was pared by 3 bases and J by 0 bases, with 4 bases of the junction left unmatched. Germline V lookup: CDR1 KGHSH, CDR2 LQKENI. The CDR3 has 16 residues. The CDR3 loop reads CASSPDRGSSGNTIYF. CDR3 bases: TGTGCCAGCTCACCCGACAGGGGAAGCTCTGGAAACACCATATATTTT. Looking up the rest from reference TRBV18 and TRBJ1-3 gives the full variable domain: NAGVMQNPRHLVRRRGQEARLRCSPMKGHSHVYWYRQLPEEGLKFMVYLQKENIIDESGMPKERFSAEFPKEGPSILRIQQVVRGDSAAYFCASSPDRGSSGNTIYFGEGSWLTVV.

The chain joins TRBV7-9 to TRBJ1-1; 7 bases line up with TRBD1. Germline CDR1 SEHNR, CDR2 FQNEAQ (reference sequence). The CDR3 contains 17 residues. The J segment lost 0 bases and the V segment lost 5 bases, leaving 12 bases of the junction unmatched. The DNA for the CDR3 is TGTGCCAGCAGCGACCGGGACAGCTTCTCCATGAACACTGAAGCTTTCTTT. This translates into CASSDRDSFSMNTEAFF.

The J gene is TRBJ2-3, the V gene TRBV7-9; tentatively, D is TRBD1 or TRBD2 (5 bases each). Germline CDR1 SEHNR, CDR2 FQNEAQ (reference sequence). The CDR3 covers 16 residues. V shed 4 bases and J shed 6 bases, with 20 bases lying between them. CDR3 sequence: CASSSQGRGPEDTQYF. DNA of the CDR3: TGTGCCAGCAGCTCCCAGGGACGGGGCCCCGAGGATACGCAGTATTTT.

This clonotype came up a few times. The V gene is TRBV7-2, the J gene TRBJ2-3; D is ambiguous. Germline assignment: CDR1 SGHTA and CDR2 FQGNSA. V dropped 5 bases and J dropped 7 bases, with 16 bases sitting between them. This CDR3 has 14 amino acids. The CDR3 DNA follows: TGTGCCAGCAGCCCCTCGGCTCTTATGAATACGCAGTATTTT. Encoded protein: CASSPSALMNTQYF.

This clonotype was seen a few times. The chain links TRBV9 to TRBJ2-7, with D hard to call. CDR3 length: 13 amino acids. Germline-derived CDR1 and CDR2 are SGDLS and YYNGEE. V shed 3 bases and J shed 12 bases, with 19 bases lying between them. Here the CDR3 reads CASSAEYGSSRYF. CDR3 DNA: TGTGCCAGCAGCGCAGAGTACGGGTCGAGTCGGTACTTC.

Only a few counts were recorded for this clonotype. CDR3 amino acids: CASSFRQAVDEQFF. The CDR3, as DNA: TGTGCCAGCAGCTTTAGACAGGCCGTCGATGAGCAGTTCTTC. This chain uses TRBV11-1 with TRBJ2-1; possibly TRBD1 for D (6 bases). The CDR3 loop spans 14 amino acids. Trimming took 3 bases from V and 8 from J, leaving 14 bases between them. Germline V lookup: CDR1 SGHAT, CDR2 FQDESV (reference sequence).

The gene calls are TRBV4-2 and TRBJ2-7; no clear D. V was pared by 1 base and J by 1 base, with 11 bases between. The germline CDR1 and CDR2 sequences are LGHNA and YNFKEQ. The CDR3 extends over 15 amino acids. This CDR3 is CASSQAGLESYEQYF. DNA for the CDR3: TGTGCCAGCAGCCAAGCTGGGCTAGAATCCTACGAGCAGTACTTC.

This clonotype has just a few counts. The J gene is TRBJ2-7, the V gene TRBV20-1; D not resolved. V was shortened by 3 bases and J by 6 bases, with 15 bases between the two germline ends. Germline V gives CDR1 DFQATT, CDR2 SNEGSKA (reference sequence). The CDR3 has 13 residues. The CDR3 nucleotides read TGCAGTGCTAGCTCCCGGGTGTCGGGCGAGCAGTACTTC. Protein product: CSASSRVSGEQYF.